This T cell receptor beta chain stems from a study of blood T cell repertoires in COVID-19. Overall study: Researchers got acute and convalescent COVID-19 samples from the United States, Italy and Spain.

TCRdb keeps only in-frame clones here, not all; method: immunoSEQ multiplex PCR. The sample holds approximately 210,000 clones, 89% seen once. The CDR3 runs 14 residues. Germline values: CDR1 SGHNT, CDR2 YENEEA. J lost 5 bases, V lost 4 bases, and 1 base had no gene match. The chain recombines TRBV11-3 with TRBJ2-5; 13 nucleotides align to TRBD2. Sequencing was done on a sample of peripheral blood. This receptor was taken from a woman aged 40 to 50 with acute or convalescent COVID-19. This CDR3 reads CASSSGLAGETQYF. The CDR3 nucleotides read TGTGCCAGCAGCTCGGGACTAGCGGGGGAGACCCAGTACTTC.